These 4 T cell receptor beta chains were all obtained from the same sample, sequenced in a study of OX40 agonist ivuxolimab in advanced cancers. The data were produced by immunoSEQ multiplex PCR, yet TCRdb's version contains in-frame clones alone and is incomplete. Among about 80,000 clones listed, roughly 89% were seen once. This sample comprised CD4+ or CD8+ T cells sorted from blood, obtained in a trial of the OX40 agonist ivuxolimab. The receptors here all came from an adult with an advanced solid tumor such as melanoma, head and neck, liver or kidney cancer.

As regards this clone: The junction shows a germline mismatch at one end, possibly a read error. The genes are TRBV4-1 and TRBJ2-1, with D maybe TRBD2 (7 bases). Germline V gives CDR1 MGHRA, CDR2 YSYEKL. This CDR3 comprises 18 residues. CDR3: CASTQGGGSAERENEQFF. The CDR3 bases are TGCGCCAGCACCCAAGGGGGGGGTTCGGCGGAAAGGGAAAATGAGCAGTTCTTC.

This clone appeared a single time. The J gene is TRBJ2-1, the V gene TRBV5-1; D unclear. Germline CDR1 is SGHRS and CDR2 is YFSETQ. V lost 5 bases to trimming and J lost 7 bases, with 10 bases between them. The CDR3 runs 12 residues. CDR3 sequence: CASSRDWNEQFF. CDR3 nucleotide sequence: TGCGCCAGCAGTAGGGATTGGAATGAGCAGTTCTTC.

The chain is built from TRBV5-6 and TRBJ2-5, with D possibly TRBD1 on 5 matching bases. Germline V gene lookup returns CDR1 SGHDT and CDR2 YYEEEE. The germline V and J ends were trimmed by 6 bases and 3 bases, with 15 bases remaining between them. The CDR3 is made up of 14 amino acids. The CDR3 DNA is TGTGCCAGCAACCCTTGGCAGGGTAAAGAGACCCAGTACTTC. Amino acid sequence: CASNPWQGKETQYF.

The chain recombines TRBV15 with TRBJ1-6; maybe TRBD1 (5 bases). Germline CDR1 and CDR2: LNHNV and YYDKDF (reference sequence). The CDR3 runs to 16 residues. V lost 0 bases and J 6 bases, leaving 12 bases between the germline ends. The CDR3 DNA is TGTGCCACCAGCAGAGATTCGGTGGGGGGTAATTCACCCCTCCACTTT. Amino acid sequence: CATSRDSVGGNSPLHF.